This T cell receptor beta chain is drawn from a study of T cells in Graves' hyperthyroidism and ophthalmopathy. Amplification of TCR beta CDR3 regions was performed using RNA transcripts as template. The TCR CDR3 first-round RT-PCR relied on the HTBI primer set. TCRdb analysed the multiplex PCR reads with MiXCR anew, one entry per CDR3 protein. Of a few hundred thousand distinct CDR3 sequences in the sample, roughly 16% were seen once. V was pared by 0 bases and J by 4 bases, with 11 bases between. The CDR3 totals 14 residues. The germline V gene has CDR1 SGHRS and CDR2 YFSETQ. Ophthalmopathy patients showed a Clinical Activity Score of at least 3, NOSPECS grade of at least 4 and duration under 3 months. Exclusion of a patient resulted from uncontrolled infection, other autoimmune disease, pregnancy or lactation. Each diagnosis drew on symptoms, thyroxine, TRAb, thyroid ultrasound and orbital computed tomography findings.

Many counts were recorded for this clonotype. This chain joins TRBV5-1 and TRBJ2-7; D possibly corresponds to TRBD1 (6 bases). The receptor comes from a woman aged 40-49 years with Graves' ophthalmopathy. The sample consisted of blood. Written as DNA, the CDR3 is TGCGCCAGCAGCTTGGTAGGGACAACGTACGAGCAGTACTTC. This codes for CASSLVGTTYEQYF.